This entry lists 26 T cell receptor beta chains sequenced from one sample in a study of low-dose radiotherapy and immunotherapy resistance in tumors. Time point given: after trial treatment. Treatment noted: LDRT plus nivolumab, ipilimumab, low-dose cyclophosphamide and aspirin (RACIN trial). For amplifying TCRs, the PCR ran for about 19 cycles with Phusion, which was used together with a constant-region primer and the adapter on the V primers. TCRdb ran MiXCR on the reads and lists one entry per CDR3 protein. The sample includes around 57,000 distinct CDR3 sequences, around 35% seen only once; the top ten take over 7%. Sample: PBMCs, taken after low-dose radiotherapy plus immunotherapy. All receptors derive from a male donor with rectosigmoid adenocarcinoma.

This clonotype appeared once. A read error is the likely source, as a far larger clone sits one nucleotide away. The chain has TRBV13 and TRBJ2-3; unclear D gene. V shed 6 bases and J shed 4 bases, with 8 bases lying between them. The CDR3 contains 12 residues. Germline V CDR1 and CDR2: PRHDT, FYEKMQ (reference sequence). The CDR3 loop is CASSASSDTQYF. In DNA form, the CDR3 reads TGTGCCAGCAGTGCCAGCTCAGATACGCAGTATTTT.

This clonotype was observed a handful of times. The V gene is TRBV28, the J gene TRBJ1-1, with TRBD1 as a possible D gene (5 bases). CDR1 and CDR2 from the germline V gene are MDHEN and SYDVKM. CDR3 length: 14 residues. V was pared by 4 bases and J by 4 bases, with 13 bases between. The CDR3 coding sequence is TGTGCCAGCAGTTCCGACAGCTTGGCCACTGAAGCTTTCTTT. Translated: CASSSDSLATEAFF.

Ten or more counts support this clonotype. V gene TRBV27 combines with J gene TRBJ1-2; D gene uncertain. The CDR3 contains 14 residues. The V end lost 3 bases, the J end lost 7 bases, and 15 bases lay between the germline ends. The germline V gene encodes CDR1 MNHEY and CDR2 SMNVEV (reference sequence). CDR3 sequence: CASSFLNDRRGYTF. In DNA, the CDR3 is TGTGCCAGCAGTTTCCTAAATGATCGACGTGGCTACACCTTC.

The V call is TRBV28, the J call TRBJ2-2; 7 bases agree with TRBD1. CDR3 length: 14 residues. Germline values: CDR1 MDHEN, CDR2 SYDVKM. Losses at the gene ends were 6 bases for V and 6 bases for J; bases not matched to a gene: 7. CDR3 bases: TGTGCCAGCAGAGGACAGGTCGGGCCCGGGGAGCTGTTTTTT. As protein: CASRGQVGPGELFF.

This clonotype was recorded many times. This chain uses TRBV4-2 with TRBJ2-7; D is ambiguous. There are 15 residues in the CDR3. V lost 0 bases and J lost 3, with 12 bases in between. Germline V gene lookup returns CDR1 LGHNA and CDR2 YNFKEQ. CDR3 in amino acids: CASSQEVEIHYEQYF. The CDR3 DNA is TGTGCCAGCAGCCAAGAGGTTGAGATCCACTACGAGCAGTACTTC.

In this sample, this clonotype turned up many times. This chain joins TRBV29-1 and TRBJ2-3; 8 bases match TRBD2. The CDR3 is 15 residues long. Germline V gene data show CDR1 as SQVTM and CDR2 as ANQGSEA. The junction had 9 bases not matched to a gene; V was cut back by 4 bases and J by 3 bases. The CDR3 sequence: CSVAGTRISTDTQYF. In DNA form, the CDR3 reads TGCAGCGTTGCCGGGACTAGGATATCGACAGATACGCAGTATTTT.

The genes are TRBV14 and TRBJ2-7; no clear D. The V end was cut by 0 bases, the J end by 1 base, with 10 bases between. Germline CDR1 and CDR2: SGHDN and FVKESK. This CDR3 is built from 15 residues. The CDR3 spells CASSQDLGVSYEQYF. Written as DNA, the CDR3 is TGTGCCAGCAGCCAAGATCTTGGCGTTTCCTACGAGCAGTACTTC.

The table lists this clonotype with many counts. The chain couples TRBV6-5 to TRBJ1-2, with a tentative D call TRBD1 (6 bases). Trimming pared 1 base from V and 4 bases from J, leaving 13 bases between. The CDR3 is 15 amino acids. Germline CDR1 and CDR2: MNHEY and SVGAGI. The CDR3 is CASSYWGGAGYGYTF. For the CDR3, the DNA is TGTGCCAGCAGTTACTGGGGGGGCGCTGGCTATGGCTACACCTTC.

The table lists this clonotype with many counts. This chain links TRBV6-2 or TRBV6-3 with TRBJ1-1; the D is unclear. Germline loops: CDR1 MNHEY, CDR2 SVGEGT. CDR3 size: 15 residues. Trimming pared 7 bases from V and 4 bases from J, leaving 19 bases between. CDR3 in amino acids: CASIRLTEIGTEAFF. DNA of the CDR3: TGTGCCAGCATCCGTTTAACCGAGATAGGCACTGAAGCTTTCTTT.

A few counts support this clonotype. This chain links TRBV7-9 with TRBJ1-5; no clear D. The CDR3 extends over 15 amino acids. V was shortened by 5 bases and J by 6 bases, with 17 bases between the two germline ends. The germline V gene encodes CDR1 SEHNR and CDR2 FQNEAQ (reference sequence). The DNA for the CDR3 is TGTGCCAGCAGCCCCCGCGGTGGAGGGAGTCAGCCCCAGCATTTT. Translation: CASSPRGGGSQPQHF.

This clonotype counts as large. The rearrangement joins TRBV5-6 to TRBJ2-1, with D perhaps given as TRBD1 or TRBD2 (5 bases each). Germline lookup yields CDR1 SGHDT and CDR2 YYEEEE. CDR3 length: 15 residues. Between the trimmed V and J ends, which lost 5 bases and 8 bases, there was a span of 20 bases. The CDR3 loop is CASRLAAGTLDEQFF. The CDR3 DNA is TGTGCCAGCAGACTTGCGGCAGGGACCTTGGATGAGCAGTTCTTC.

This clonotype has a count of ten or more. The rearrangement uses TRBV14 and TRBJ2-4; 10 bases match TRBD2. The CDR3 contains 16 residues. The germline CDR1 and CDR2 sequences are SGHDN and FVKESK. With 4 bases clipped from V and 2 bases from J, the junction kept 5 bases outside the gene matches. Written as DNA, the CDR3 is TGTGCCAGCAGCCCCCGACTAGCGGGCTCCAAAAACATTCAGTACTTC. Protein sequence: CASSPRLAGSKNIQYF.

The V call is TRBV6-5, the J call TRBJ2-6; a weak D match, TRBD2 (6 bases). Trimming stripped 8 bases from V and 0 bases from J, with 14 bases between. CDR3 length: 16 amino acids. CDR1 MNHEY and CDR2 SVGAGI come from the germline V gene. The CDR3 nucleotides read TGTGCCAGCGGCACCGGGAGCTACTCTGGGGCCAACGTCCTGACTTTC. Translating it yields CASGTGSYSGANVLTF.

This clonotype came up many times. The chain is built from TRBV20-1 and TRBJ2-3, with TRBD2 matching 10 bases. Losses at the gene ends were 5 bases for V and 4 bases for J; bases not matched to a gene: 3. The CDR3 extends over 13 amino acids. Germline CDR1 reads DFQATT; CDR2 reads SNEGSKA (reference sequence). The CDR3 region has the DNA TGCAGTGCTTTCCTAGCGGGGGCAGATACGCAGTATTTT. Protein product: CSAFLAGADTQYF.

Sample share makes this clonotype medium-sized. This chain uses TRBV28 with TRBJ2-7; 12 bases map to TRBD1. The CDR3 is made up of 15 amino acids. The germline gives CDR1 MDHEN, CDR2 SYDVKM. V was clipped by 6 bases and J by 5 bases; unmatched bases: 8. For the CDR3, the DNA is TGTGCCAGCAGCACCTTAGGGACAGGGGGCAACGAGCAGTACTTC. This codes for CASSTLGTGGNEQYF.

The J gene is TRBJ2-6, the V gene TRBV5-1; 9 nucleotides agree with TRBD1. This CDR3 contains 18 residues. Germline V gene data show CDR1 as SGHRS and CDR2 as YFSETQ. J was trimmed by 1 base and V by 4 bases; bases with no gene match: 9. The CDR3 DNA follows: TGCGCCAGCAGCCTAAAAACAGGGGGCATATCTGGGGCCAACGTCCTGACTTTC. This translates into CASSLKTGGISGANVLTF.

This clonotype was counted ten times or more. The rearrangement joins TRBV20-1 to TRBJ2-1; 11 bases line up with TRBD1. This CDR3 region has 13 residues. The junction had 2 bases not matched to a gene; V was cut back by 4 bases and J by 6 bases. Germline values: CDR1 DFQATT, CDR2 SNEGSKA (reference sequence). As DNA, the CDR3 is TGCAGTGCTACTGGGACAGGGGGCAATGAGCAGTTCTTC. Its translation is CSATGTGGNEQFF.

The V and J genes are TRBV6-6 and TRBJ1-4; D uncertain. In germline, CDR1 is MNHNY, CDR2 SVGAGI (reference sequence). The CDR3 is made up of 13 amino acids. The germline V and J ends were trimmed by 5 bases and 8 bases, with 12 bases remaining between them. The CDR3 is CASSVEHYEKLFF. The DNA for the CDR3 is TGTGCCAGCAGTGTAGAGCACTACGAAAAACTGTTTTTT.

Details on this clonotype: This sequence is one base from a far larger clone and is likely a read error. This chain connects TRBV7-8 to TRBJ1-1, with D unclear. CDR3 length: 14 residues. Per the germline V gene, CDR1 is SGHVS and CDR2 is FQNEAQ. This CDR3 reads CASSPDLWNTEALF. CDR3 bases: TGTGCCAGCAGTCCAGACCTTTGGAACACTGAAGCTCTCTTT. Complete variable domain (other parts from reference TRBV7-8 and TRBJ1-1): GAGVSQSPRYKVAKRGQDVALRCDPISGHVSLFWYQQALGQGPEFLTYFQNEAQLDKSGLPSDRFFAERPEGSVSTLKIQRTQQEDSAVYLCASSPDLWNTEALFGQGTRLTVV.

In this sample, this clonotype turned up many times. The J gene is TRBJ1-2, the V gene TRBV4-3; D is perhaps TRBD1 (5 bases). V was shortened by 5 bases and J by 2 bases, with 18 bases between the two germline ends. The CDR3 totals 16 residues. Germline assignment: CDR1 LGHNA and CDR2 YSLEER. DNA of the CDR3: TGCGCCAGCAGCGAGGGCCAGGTGGCAGGGAACTATGGCTACACCTTC. Protein sequence: CASSEGQVAGNYGYTF.

Concerning this clonotype: With only one base between it and a far larger clone, this is likely a read error. The chain employs TRBV3-2 and TRBJ2-1; the table's D call TRBD2 went unverified against the DNA. TRBV3-2 is termed a pseudogene. The CDR3 length is 17 residues. The DNA for the CDR3 is TGTGCCAGCAGCCAAGATTGGGATAGCGAGAACTACAATGAGCAGTTCTTC. It codes for CASSQDWDSENYNEQFF.

This clonotype has ten or more counts. The chain has TRBV5-1 and TRBJ2-1; no clear D gene. With 2 bases removed from V and 3 bases from J, the gap between germline ends came to 12 bases. CDR3 size: 15 residues. Germline CDR1 is SGHRS and CDR2 is YFSETQ. As DNA, the CDR3 is TGCGCCAGCAGCTTAAATTCTCCGGACTACAATGAGCAGTTCTTC. As protein: CASSLNSPDYNEQFF. The full variable domain, rest sourced from reference TRBV5-1 and TRBJ2-1, is KAGVTQTPRYLIKTRGQQVTLSCSPISGHRSVSWYQQTPGQGLQFLFEYFSETQRNKGNFPGRFSGRQFSNSRSEMNVSTLELGDSALYLCASSLNSPDYNEQFFGPGTRLTVL.

By frequency in the sample, this clonotype is medium-sized. For the CDR3, the DNA is TGTGCCAGCAGTCGCGGGACATACGAGCAGTACTTC. Residues: CASSRGTYEQYF. The chain couples TRBV28 to TRBJ2-7; D might be TRBD1 or TRBD2, each matching 6 bases. Germline-derived CDR1 and CDR2 are MDHEN and SYDVKM. The CDR3 is 12 amino acids. Trimming took off 5 bases at V and 4 bases at J, with 9 bases between the two ends.

The chain employs TRBV14 and TRBJ2-1; 9 positions agree with TRBD2. V shed 1 base, J shed 2 bases, and the junction held 6 bases outside the gene matches. CDR3 size: 17 residues. Germline V gene data show CDR1 as SGHDN and CDR2 as FVKESK. The CDR3 nucleotides read TGTGCCAGCAGCCAAGGATATAGCGGGAGAGCCTACAATGAGCAGTTCTTC. Amino acids: CASSQGYSGRAYNEQFF.

Concerning this clonotype: At one end, the junction sequence differs from germline, possibly due to a read error. CDR3 amino acids: CVSSSTVSYEQYF. The CDR3 DNA sequence: TGTGTCAGCAGCTCGACGGTTTCCTACGAGCAGTACTTC. This chain links TRBV5-8 with TRBJ2-7, with D hard to call. The length of the CDR3 is 13 residues. Germline lookup yields CDR1 SGHTS and CDR2 YDEGEE.

CDR3 region: CASSLSRVNSGETQYF. CDR3 nucleotides: TGTGCCAGCAGCCTTTCTAGGGTTAATAGCGGAGAGACCCAGTACTTC. J is TRBJ2-5 and V is TRBV3-1; D perhaps matches TRBD2 (6 bases). Germline loops: CDR1 LGHDT, CDR2 YNNKEL (reference sequence). The V end lost 4 bases, the J end lost 4 bases, and 19 bases lay between the germline ends. The CDR3 runs to 16 residues.